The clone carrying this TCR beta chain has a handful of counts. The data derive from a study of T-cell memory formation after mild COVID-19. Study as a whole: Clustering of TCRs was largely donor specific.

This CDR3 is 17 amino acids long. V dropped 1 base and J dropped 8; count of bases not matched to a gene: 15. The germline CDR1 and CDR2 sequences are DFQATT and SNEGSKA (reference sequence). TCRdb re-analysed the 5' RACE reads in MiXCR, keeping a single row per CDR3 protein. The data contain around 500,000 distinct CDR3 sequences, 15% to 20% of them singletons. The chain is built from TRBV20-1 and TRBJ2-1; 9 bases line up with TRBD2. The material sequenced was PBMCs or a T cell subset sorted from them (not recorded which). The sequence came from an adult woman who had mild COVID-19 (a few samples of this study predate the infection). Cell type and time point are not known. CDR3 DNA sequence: TGCAGTGCTAGAGCTAGTAGCGGGAGCATGGTGTGGGATGAGCAGTTCTTC. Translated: CSARASSGSMVWDEQFF.